This TCR beta chain was observed in a study of T cell responses to AZD1222 COVID-19 vaccine. Only in-frame clones appear in the TCRdb table, and some are missing; sequencing was by immunoSEQ multiplex PCR. The sample yields around 160,000 clones, 85% to 95% seen once. This CDR3 contains 13 residues. CDR1 is GTSNPN and CDR2 is SVGIG in the germline V gene (reference sequence). V shed 2 bases and J shed 3 bases, with 10 bases lying between them. In the case of this clone: The antigen is not known.

Notes on the study in general: At baseline, just 5 or 6 AZD1222 recipients tested seropositive.

Sequenced here: peripheral blood, sampled 28 days after the second AZD1222 dose. The chain has TRBV30 and TRBJ1-1; D gene unclear. The sequence was collected from an adult who received the AZD1222 COVID-19 vaccine. As DNA, the CDR3 is TGTGCCTGGAGTAACATCGGAGACACTGAAGCTTTCTTT. Translating gives CAWSNIGDTEAFF.